This T cell receptor beta chain comes out of a study of T-cell reconstitution after alpha-beta-depleted transplantation in children. This clonotype has a handful of counts. Construction of the TCRbeta library involved unique molecular identifiers. From the PCR reads, TCRdb called clonotypes with MiXCR, one entry per CDR3 protein. The table lists some 530,000 distinct CDR3 sequences, approximately 12% of them singletons. Germline CDR1 ENHRY, CDR2 SYGVKD. The CDR3 is 14 residues long. J lost 4 bases, V lost 7 bases, and 7 bases had no gene match. The rearrangement joins TRBV10-3 to TRBJ2-3; 8 bases line up with TRBD2. This material consisted of PBMCs from the stem cell graft donor, taken from the stem cell graft. The receptor's source is a human donor who donated a stem cell graft to a child with combined immunodeficiency. This chain's CDR3 is CAITERGYSDTQYF. CDR3 coding DNA: TGTGCCATCACCGAGCGGGGGTACTCAGATACGCAGTATTTT.